The T cell receptor beta chain under discussion was sequenced for a study of blood T cell repertoires in COVID-19. Across the study: COVID-19 samples collected from the United States, Italy and Spain covered acute and convalescent phases. PBMCs, B-cell-depleted T cells, or T cells were the source of the cDNA or gDNA that made up the material.

Per the original data handling: Reference gene primer amplification yielded estimated nucleated cell counts. Method: immunoSEQ multiplex PCR; TCRdb's copy keeps in-frame clones and lacks some. V, J and clone size are taken as reported in that table, and D and trimming were inferred from the DNA itself. Of around 80,000 clones listed, roughly 87% are singletons. CDR3 length equals 13 residues. Sample: peripheral blood. The clonotype comes from a man older than 75 with acute or convalescent COVID-19. V gene TRBV12-3 or TRBV12-4 combines with J gene TRBJ1-3, with no clear D. The CDR3 loop is CAIQQSSGNTIYF. The CDR3 DNA reads TGTGCTATACAGCAGAGCTCTGGAAACACCATATATTTT.